The 23 T cell receptor beta chains given below trace back to one sample, sequenced in a study of blood T cell repertoires in COVID-19. This table comes from immunoSEQ multiplex PCR, and its TCRdb copy is limited to in-frame clones, with some not included. The sample has 99,000 or so clones, just over 85% seen once. The source material was peripheral blood. Receptors were obtained from a man in his fifties with COVID-19, enrolled during active disease.

This chain connects TRBV27 to TRBJ1-1, with 7 nucleotides matching TRBD1. CDR1 MNHEY and CDR2 SMNVEV come from the germline V gene (reference sequence). The ends lost 3 bases at V and 0 bases at J; junction bases unmatched: 7. The CDR3 runs 16 residues. CDR3: CASSFSRGALNTEAFF. The CDR3 bases are TGTGCCAGCAGTTTCTCCAGGGGGGCCCTGAACACTGAAGCTTTCTTT.

J is TRBJ2-2 and V is TRBV19; 8 positions match TRBD2. CDR1 LNHDA and CDR2 SQIVND come from the germline V gene (reference sequence). J was trimmed by 4 bases and V by 6 bases; bases with no gene match: 4. The CDR3 consists of 14 residues. CDR3 sequence: CASSGLAATGELFF. DNA for the CDR3: TGTGCCAGTAGCGGACTAGCAGCCACCGGGGAGCTGTTTTTT.

The chain combines TRBV5-1 with TRBJ2-3, with D unresolved. In germline, CDR1 is SGHRS, CDR2 YFSETQ. The CDR3 length is 15 residues. The germline V and J ends were trimmed by 4 bases and 3 bases, with 15 bases remaining between them. CDR3 region: CASSTSQAETDTQYF. For the CDR3, the DNA is TGCGCCAGCAGCACCAGTCAGGCTGAAACAGATACGCAGTATTTT.

The CDR3: CASRDWDTSYEQYF. The CDR3, as DNA: TGTGCCAGCAGGGACTGGGACACCTCCTACGAGCAGTACTTC. The J gene is TRBJ2-7, the V gene TRBV6-5, with D maybe TRBD1 (6 bases). Germline CDR1 MNHEY, CDR2 SVGAGI. The CDR3 totals 14 residues. V lost 6 bases and J lost 0, with 12 bases in between.

This rearrangement joins TRBV7-2 to TRBJ1-6; D is undetermined. From germline, CDR1 is SGHTA and CDR2 FQGNSA. CDR3 length equals 17 residues. V lost 2 bases and J 0 bases, leaving 11 bases between the germline ends. As DNA, the CDR3 is TGTGCCAGCAGCTTAAGGCTCGCAGGCTCCTATAATTCACCCCTCCACTTT. It specifies CASSLRLAGSYNSPLHF.

The V gene is TRBV28, the J gene TRBJ1-2, with D possibly TRBD1 on 6 matching bases. The CDR3 length is 15 residues. Germline lookup yields CDR1 MDHEN and CDR2 SYDVKM. V lost 2 bases and J 4 bases, leaving 14 bases between the germline ends. The CDR3 nucleotides read TGTGCCAGCAGTTTAAGTGGGGGCGCTTCCTATGGCTACACCTTC. Translated: CASSLSGGASYGYTF.

The chain is built from TRBV7-8 and TRBJ1-2; no definite D call. The V gene lost 1 base and the J gene lost 1 base, with 7 bases spanning the gap. The CDR3 runs to 14 residues. Germline lookup yields CDR1 SGHVS and CDR2 FQNEAQ. CDR3 DNA: TGTGCCAGCAGCTTAGACCAGGTTAACTATGGCTACACCTTC. This translates into CASSLDQVNYGYTF.

This chain links TRBV27 with TRBJ1-5; D is ambiguous. In germline, CDR1 is MNHEY, CDR2 SMNVEV (reference sequence). V was shortened by 5 bases and J by 5 bases, with 16 bases between the two germline ends. This CDR3 spans 15 amino acids. CDR3 amino acids: CASSPGLGGYQPQHF. CDR3 nucleotides: TGTGCCAGCAGTCCGGGGTTGGGAGGATATCAGCCCCAGCATTTT.

The gene calls are TRBV28 and TRBJ2-7; D gene ambiguous. Trimming cost V 6 bases and J 3 bases, with 12 bases left between them. CDR1 is MDHEN, CDR2 SYDVKM, per germline. CDR3 length equals 13 residues. The CDR3 DNA reads as TGTGCCAGCAGCCTGACACAAAACTACGAGCAGTACTTC. Its translation: CASSLTQNYEQYF.

CDR3 sequence reads: CASRVSGGANSHEQYF. DNA for the CDR3: TGTGCCAGCAGGGTTAGCGGGGGGGCTAATTCCCACGAGCAGTACTTC. The chain carries TRBV27 and TRBJ2-7; 11 bases are a match to TRBD2. Germline CDR1 is MNHEY and CDR2 is SMNVEV (reference sequence). The V segment lost 6 bases and the J segment 5 bases; nucleotides outside the gene matches: 12. The CDR3 extends over 16 amino acids.

This clone was found once. The chain is built from TRBV11-2 and TRBJ1-3; D remains unclear. Trimming cost V 5 bases and J 0 bases, with 14 bases left between them. The CDR3 contains 16 residues. The V gene's germline CDR1 is SGHAT and CDR2 FQNNGV. CDR3 coding DNA: TGTGCCAGCAGCCCCAGCTTGCGGCTCTCTGGAAACACCATATATTTT. Its protein product is CASSPSLRLSGNTIYF. Drawing the rest from reference TRBV11-2 and TRBJ1-3, the complete variable domain is EAGVAQSPRYKIIEKRQSVAFWCNPISGHATLYWYQQILGQGPKLLIQFQNNGVVDDSQLPKDRFSAERLKGVDSTLKIQPAKLEDSAVYLCASSPSLRLSGNTIYFGEGSWLTVV.

This chain connects TRBV11-2 to TRBJ1-1; tentative D call: TRBD1 (6 bases). CDR1 is SGHAT and CDR2 is FQNNGV in the germline V gene. V was clipped by 3 bases and J by 5 bases, with 13 bases between them. The CDR3 covers 14 residues. The CDR3, as DNA: TGTGCCAGCAGCTTGGTACAGGGTAATACTGAAGCTTTCTTT. Protein sequence: CASSLVQGNTEAFF. Drawing the rest from reference TRBV11-2 and TRBJ1-1, the complete variable domain is EAGVAQSPRYKIIEKRQSVAFWCNPISGHATLYWYQQILGQGPKLLIQFQNNGVVDDSQLPKDRFSAERLKGVDSTLKIQPAKLEDSAVYLCASSLVQGNTEAFFGQGTRLTVV.

This rearrangement joins TRBV6-6 to TRBJ2-2; 9 bases agree with TRBD1. J was trimmed by 1 base and V by 0 bases; bases with no gene match: 0. CDR3 length: 16 amino acids. CDR1 and CDR2 from the germline V gene are MNHNY and SVGAGI (reference sequence). CDR3 amino acids: CASSYSGQGNTGELFF. CDR3 DNA: TGTGCCAGCAGTTACTCGGGACAGGGGAACACCGGGGAGCTGTTTTTT.

CDR3 amino acids: CSVEYTSGRVRYF. DNA for the CDR3: TGCAGCGTTGAATATACTAGCGGCCGTGTACGGTATTTT. This chain uses TRBV29-1 with TRBJ2-3; 8 nucleotides agree with TRBD2. The CDR3 extends over 13 amino acids. Looked up from germline, CDR1 is SQVTM and CDR2 is ANQGSEA. V shed 2 bases, J shed 14 bases, and the junction held 12 bases outside the gene matches.

The chain employs TRBV5-4 and TRBJ2-5, with D unclear. The CDR3 totals 12 residues. Between the trimmed V and J ends, which lost 2 bases and 7 bases, there was a span of 9 bases. From germline, CDR1 is SGHNT and CDR2 YYREEE (reference sequence). This chain's CDR3 is CASSLGVGTQYF. The CDR3 coding sequence is TGTGCCAGCAGCTTAGGAGTGGGGACCCAGTACTTC.

The rearrangement joins TRBV30 to TRBJ1-2, with TRBD1 as a possible D gene (5 bases). CDR3 length: 12 residues. Trimming took 2 bases from V and 7 from J, leaving 11 bases between them. Germline values: CDR1 GTSNPN, CDR2 SVGIG (reference sequence). The CDR3 DNA sequence: TGTGCCTGGAGTTTGACAGTGCTTGGCTACACCTTC. Its translation is CAWSLTVLGYTF.

The V gene is TRBV10-2, the J gene TRBJ2-7, with D perhaps matching TRBD2 (6 bases). Germline V gene data show CDR1 as WSHSY and CDR2 as SAAADI. Trimming shortened V by 6 bases and J by 2 bases, and 11 bases separated the two germline ends. The CDR3 sequence is 13 residues long. The DNA for the CDR3 is TGCGCCAGCAGAGCGGGCCCCCCCTACGAGCAGTACTTC. Amino acid sequence: CASRAGPPYEQYF.

The CDR3 sequence: CASTAYISNQPQHF. The CDR3 nucleotides read TGTGCCAGCACAGCGTATATTAGCAATCAGCCCCAGCATTTT. This rearrangement joins TRBV2 to TRBJ1-5, with D unresolved. CDR1 is SNHLY, CDR2 FYNNEI, per germline. The CDR3 totals 14 residues. V gave up 7 bases and J gave up 0 bases, with 10 bases separating them. Combining the CDR3 with reference TRBV2 and TRBJ1-5 gives the whole variable domain EPEVTQTPSHQVTQMGQEVILRCVPISNHLYFYWYRQILGQKVEFLVSFYNNEISEKSEIFDDQFSVERPDGSNFTLKIRSTKLEDSAMYFCASTAYISNQPQHFGDGTRLSIL.

This clone turned up a few times. The chain links TRBV6-5 to TRBJ1-5; no reliable D call. CDR1 is MNHEY, CDR2 SVGAGI, per germline. The CDR3 sequence is 13 residues long. V was trimmed by 2 bases and J by 9 bases, leaving 11 bases between them. CDR3 sequence reads: CASSYGQSGPQHF. CDR3 bases: TGTGCCAGCAGTTACGGCCAAAGCGGGCCCCAGCATTTT.

This clone appeared a few times. The V call is TRBV20-1, the J call TRBJ1-1; D uncertain. V lost 3 bases and J lost 0, with 11 bases in between. From germline, CDR1 is DFQATT and CDR2 SNEGSKA (reference sequence). CDR3 length equals 14 residues. CDR3 amino acids: CSASAGPLNTEAFF. CDR3 DNA sequence: TGCAGTGCTAGTGCCGGTCCCTTGAACACTGAAGCTTTCTTT.

This chain's CDR3 is CASSRTEAEKLFF. The CDR3 nucleotides are TGCGCCAGCAGCAGGACGGAGGCCGAAAAACTGTTTTTT. The V call is TRBV4-1, the J call TRBJ1-4; D gene uncertain. CDR1 and CDR2 (germline): MGHRA, YSYEKL. Trimming stripped 5 bases from V and 8 bases from J, with 12 bases between. This CDR3 is 13 amino acids long.

This sequence joins TRBV7-8 and TRBJ2-3; 9 bases line up with TRBD2. CDR1 is SGHVS, CDR2 FQNEAQ, per germline. Unmatched junction bases numbered 7, after V lost 5 bases and J lost 1 base. The CDR3 length is 16 residues. CDR3 nucleotide sequence: TGTGCCAGCAGCCCCCGGGCTAGCGGGGGCACAGATACGCAGTATTTT. It specifies CASSPRASGGTDTQYF. The full variable domain, its missing parts supplied by reference TRBV7-8 and TRBJ2-3, is GAGVSQSPRYKVAKRGQDVALRCDPISGHVSLFWYQQALGQGPEFLTYFQNEAQLDKSGLPSDRFFAERPEGSVSTLKIQRTQQEDSAVYLCASSPRASGGTDTQYFGPGTRLTVL.

The chain carries TRBV27 and TRBJ1-2, with 9 bases lining up with TRBD1. V lost 7 bases and J lost 7; bases outside the gene matches: 13. The germline V gene encodes CDR1 MNHEY and CDR2 SMNVEV (reference sequence). This CDR3 comprises 15 residues. The CDR3 loop reads CASTTGTGTRGGYTF. The CDR3 bases are TGTGCCAGCACAACCGGGACAGGGACGAGGGGTGGCTACACCTTC.